This entry lists 27 T cell receptor beta chains sequenced from one sample in a study of blood T cells in healthy people across ages. Next came a second PCR, run for about 6 to 11 cycles, which used a sample-barcoded 5' primer along with a J-beta primer mix. TCRdb recomputed calls from the 5' RACE reads with MiXCR, one row per CDR3 protein. The sample lists some 880,000 distinct CDR3 sequences; under 40% were seen once. Material for sequencing was blood. Receptors were obtained from a man younger than 35 in good health.

This clonotype was counted between two and nine times. The J gene is TRBJ1-2, the V gene TRBV7-6, with 10 nucleotides matching TRBD1. In germline, CDR1 is SGHVS, CDR2 FNYEAQ. V was clipped by 3 bases and J by 8 bases; unmatched bases: 3. There are 13 residues in the CDR3. This chain's CDR3 is CASSLETGGGYTF. DNA for the CDR3: TGTGCCAGCAGCTTGGAGACAGGGGGCGGCTACACCTTC.

A note on this clonotype: An end of the junction differs from the germline gene, which may be a read error. V is TRBV10-3 and J is TRBJ1-2; D remains ambiguous. The CDR3 loop spans 14 amino acids. Per germline, CDR1 ENHRY and CDR2 SYGVKD. DNA of the CDR3: TGTGCCATCAAAGCAGAATCCCCTCTCTATGGCCACACCTTC. This translates into CAIKAESPLYGHTF.

The chain links TRBV28 to TRBJ1-1; perhaps TRBD1 as D (6 bases). Trimming pared 7 bases from V and 6 bases from J, leaving 15 bases between. The CDR3 length is 13 residues. Germline V CDR1 and CDR2: MDHEN, SYDVKM. The CDR3 region is CASTSQGVPEAFF. The CDR3 nucleotides read TGTGCCAGCACCTCACAGGGTGTCCCTGAAGCTTTCTTT.

This chain uses TRBV29-1 with TRBJ2-7; TRBD1 matches at 10 bases. Germline CDR1 SQVTM, CDR2 ANQGSEA. Unmatched junction bases numbered 6, after V lost 1 base and J lost 3 bases. The CDR3 loop spans 15 amino acids. The CDR3 DNA reads as TGCAGCGTTGAAGGAGCGGGACAGGGGATCTACGAGCAGTACTTC. Residues: CSVEGAGQGIYEQYF.

The CDR3 DNA reads as TGTGCCAGCAGTTTGGTGGGGGCGTATTCACCCCTCCACTTT. It is translated as CASSLVGAYSPLHF. The chain is built from TRBV27 and TRBJ1-6, with D possibly being TRBD1 (6 bases). CDR1 is MNHEY and CDR2 is SMNVEV in the germline V gene (reference sequence). Trimming removed 3 bases at V and 8 bases at J, with 11 bases between. The length of the CDR3 is 14 residues.

This clonotype appeared a few times. This chain connects TRBV7-8 to TRBJ1-3; D is possibly TRBD1 (5 bases). Trimming removed 1 base at V and 4 bases at J, with 11 bases between. Germline V lookup: CDR1 SGHVS, CDR2 FQNEAQ. The CDR3 has 15 residues. CDR3 in DNA: TGTGCCAGCAGCTTAGGTTCTGGGGCCGGAAACACCATATATTTT. Its translation: CASSLGSGAGNTIYF.

This rearrangement joins TRBV5-6 to TRBJ2-7, with a weak D call TRBD2 (7 bases). The V end was cut by 2 bases, the J end by 3 bases, with 15 bases between. Germline V CDR1 and CDR2: SGHDT, YYEEEE. This CDR3 spans 15 amino acids. The CDR3 region is CASSLRGGAVYEQYF. As DNA, the CDR3 is TGTGCCAGCAGCTTACGTGGGGGGGCCGTCTACGAGCAGTACTTC.

This clonotype has a single count. The chain recombines TRBV12-3 or TRBV12-4 with TRBJ2-1; a possible D gene is TRBD1 (5 bases). The V and J ends lost 3 bases and 8 bases respectively, with 17 bases between them. The CDR3 spans 15 residues. CDR3: CASSLYRIGPDEQFF. The CDR3 DNA is TGTGCCAGCAGTTTGTACAGGATTGGGCCGGATGAGCAGTTCTTC.

This clonotype was detected only a few times. This rearrangement joins TRBV12-3 or TRBV12-4 to TRBJ2-5; no reliable D call. The CDR3 is made up of 16 amino acids. V was clipped by 4 bases and J by 11 bases, with 26 bases between them. CDR3 bases: TGTGCCAGCAGTTCCCCAGGTGACACTTCCTACAATGAGCAGTACTTC. Amino acids: CASSSPGDTSYNEQYF.

This clonotype turned up a few times. This chain links TRBV15 with TRBJ2-3, with D perhaps being TRBD1 or TRBD2 (6 bases each). This CDR3 contains 19 residues. Looked up from germline, CDR1 is LNHNV and CDR2 is YYDKDF (reference sequence). Between the trimmed V and J ends, which lost 0 bases and 3 bases, there was a span of 22 bases. CDR3: CATSRDRWRGVPTTDTQYF. The DNA for the CDR3 is TGTGCCACCAGCAGAGATAGATGGAGGGGGGTTCCGACGACAGATACGCAGTATTTT.

This clonotype appeared a few times. This chain uses TRBV10-3 with TRBJ2-3; D may be TRBD2 (5 bases). The CDR3 has 16 amino acids. Trimming shortened V by 10 bases and J by 3 bases, and 23 bases separated the two germline ends. The germline CDR1 and CDR2 sequences are ENHRY and SYGVKD. The DNA for the CDR3 is TGTGCCACACCCCGACCGGACTTCGAGGGTACAGATACGCAGTATTTT. Residues: CATPRPDFEGTDTQYF.

This clonotype was seen at least ten times. This rearrangement joins TRBV12-3 or TRBV12-4 to TRBJ2-1, with 8 bases that match TRBD1. The CDR3 consists of 16 residues. V lost 6 bases and J lost 4; bases outside the gene matches: 11. CDR3 DNA sequence: TGTGCCAGCAGGCCTCGCTCAGGGGGCGGATACAATGAGCAGTTCTTC. Translating it yields CASRPRSGGGYNEQFF.

This clonotype was seen at least ten times. The J gene is TRBJ1-2, the V gene TRBV20-1; D might be TRBD1 (6 bases). V dropped 5 bases and J dropped 4 bases, with 14 bases sitting between them. The CDR3 is 13 amino acids. From germline, CDR1 is DFQATT and CDR2 SNEGSKA (reference sequence). CDR3 nucleotide sequence: TGCAGTGCTGGAGGGGGGGATAGCTATGGCTACACCTTC. Translated: CSAGGGDSYGYTF.

V usage is TRBV7-2 and J usage is TRBJ2-3; tentatively, D is TRBD2 (6 bases). Germline V gives CDR1 SGHTA, CDR2 FQGNSA. Trimming left V 4 bases short and J 1 base short, with 15 bases between. CDR3 length: 16 amino acids. The CDR3 reads CASSSGDRAGTDTQYF. The CDR3 coding sequence is TGTGCCAGCAGCTCGGGGGACCGAGCAGGCACAGATACGCAGTATTTT.

This clonotype has more than one count but fewer than ten. This chain links TRBV20-1 with TRBJ1-2; possible D gene TRBD1, 6 bases. Trimming cost V 0 bases and J 1 base, with 12 bases left between them. The CDR3 has 15 residues. Germline CDR1 is DFQATT and CDR2 is SNEGSKA (reference sequence). The chain's CDR3 is CSARDVRGFNYGYTF. The CDR3 coding sequence is TGCAGTGCTAGAGATGTCAGGGGATTTAACTATGGCTACACCTTC.

The chain recombines TRBV7-9 with TRBJ1-1; D not resolved. Trimming took 1 base from V and 3 from J, leaving 6 bases between them. This CDR3 has 13 amino acids. Germline CDR1 is SEHNR and CDR2 is FQNEAQ (reference sequence). CDR3 sequence (DNA): TGTGCCAGCAGCTTAGTCGGTTACACTGAAGCTTTCTTT. This encodes CASSLVGYTEAFF.

There are a few counts of this clonotype. The rearrangement uses TRBV9 and TRBJ2-5, with 8 bases that match TRBD1. CDR1 SGDLS and CDR2 YYNGEE come from the germline V gene. There are 15 residues in the CDR3. V gave up 2 bases and J gave up 2 bases; unmatched junction bases: 5. CDR3 bases: TGTGCCAGCAGCGTTTCTGGGACAGGTCAAGAGACCCAGTACTTC. Translation: CASSVSGTGQETQYF.

This clonotype was found once. The CDR3 DNA sequence: TGTGCCATCAGTGAGTCGTACGGGGGGGCATCATACAATGAGCAGTTCTTC. This encodes CAISESYGGASYNEQFF. The V gene is TRBV10-3, the J gene TRBJ2-1, with 8 positions matching TRBD2. Germline values: CDR1 ENHRY, CDR2 SYGVKD. V lost 0 bases to trimming and J lost 4 bases; unmatched junction nucleotides: 8. The CDR3 is made up of 17 amino acids.

The CDR3 here is CASSSGTPYNEQFF. The DNA for the CDR3 is TGCGCCAGCAGCTCCGGGACTCCTTACAATGAGCAGTTCTTC. This chain links TRBV5-1 with TRBJ2-1, with D perhaps matching TRBD2 (6 bases). The germline V gene encodes CDR1 SGHRS and CDR2 YFSETQ. V lost 3 bases and J 4 bases, leaving 11 bases between the germline ends. The CDR3 is 14 residues long.

This chain links TRBV7-8 with TRBJ2-3; the D gene is possibly TRBD1 (6 bases). CDR1 and CDR2 from the germline V gene are SGHVS and FQNEAQ. Trimming cost V 4 bases and J 3 bases, with 20 bases left between them. CDR3 length equals 17 residues. The chain's CDR3 is CASSSVGRGAETDTQYF. For the CDR3, the DNA is TGTGCCAGCAGCTCAGTAGGCAGGGGCGCGGAAACAGATACGCAGTATTTT.

The chain recombines TRBV12-3 or TRBV12-4 with TRBJ1-5; D not resolved. Deletions cut 5 bases from V and 0 bases from J, with 14 bases between. The CDR3 extends over 16 amino acids. This CDR3 reads CASSPSRGYSNQPQHF. DNA of the CDR3: TGTGCCAGCAGTCCCAGCCGGGGTTATAGCAATCAGCCCCAGCATTTT.

The chain employs TRBV6-2 or TRBV6-3 and TRBJ2-1; tentatively, D is TRBD2 (6 bases). The germline CDR1 and CDR2 sequences are MNHEY and SVGEGT. The CDR3 runs 13 residues. Trimming left V 5 bases short and J 9 bases short, with 14 bases between. The DNA of the CDR3 is TGTGCCAGCAGTCCGACTAGACGTCCTGAGCAGTTCTTC. Protein product: CASSPTRRPEQFF.

V usage is TRBV7-9 and J usage is TRBJ2-1; the match to TRBD2 covers 8 bases. Germline lookup yields CDR1 SEHNR and CDR2 FQNEAQ (reference sequence). The CDR3 totals 15 residues. Losses at the gene ends were 5 bases for V and 4 bases for J; bases not matched to a gene: 7. For the CDR3, the DNA is TGTGCCAGCAGCCCGGGACTAGACGAGTACAATGAGCAGTTCTTC. Its translation: CASSPGLDEYNEQFF.

About this clonotype itself: At one boundary the junction diverges from the germline segment, which might be a read error. The chain couples TRBV12-3 or TRBV12-4 to TRBJ2-3; D is ambiguous. The CDR3 runs to 15 residues. The CDR3 sequence is CAGSFSLDGTDTQYF. The CDR3 DNA is TGTGCCGGCAGTTTCAGTCTAGACGGCACAGATACGCAGTATTTT.

The chain joins TRBV5-1 to TRBJ1-2, with D possibly being TRBD1 (5 bases). CDR1 is SGHRS, CDR2 YFSETQ, per germline. The CDR3 length is 13 residues. Deletions cut 5 bases from V and 6 bases from J, with 14 bases between. The CDR3 DNA follows: TGCGCCAGCAGTACGTCAGGGCGGAATGGCTACACCTTC. It specifies CASSTSGRNGYTF.

A note on this clonotype: An end of the junction differs from the germline gene, which may be a read error. The V call is TRBV18, the J call TRBJ1-5; no firm D call. The CDR3 length is 17 residues. Germline values: CDR1 KGHSH, CDR2 LQKENI. CDR3 DNA: TGTGCCAACTCACCCAGAGCGACACCGCTAACGAATCAGCCCCAGCATTTT. Translated, it gives CANSPRATPLTNQPQHF.

This chain joins TRBV5-1 and TRBJ2-3; 10 nucleotides line up with TRBD1. The V segment lost 0 bases and the J segment 2 bases; nucleotides outside the gene matches: 9. Looked up from germline, CDR1 is SGHRS and CDR2 is YFSETQ. The CDR3 contains 18 residues. The CDR3 protein is CASSLARGQGGLTDTQYF. In DNA, the CDR3 is TGCGCCAGCAGCTTGGCCCGAGGACAGGGGGGGCTCACAGATACGCAGTATTTT.